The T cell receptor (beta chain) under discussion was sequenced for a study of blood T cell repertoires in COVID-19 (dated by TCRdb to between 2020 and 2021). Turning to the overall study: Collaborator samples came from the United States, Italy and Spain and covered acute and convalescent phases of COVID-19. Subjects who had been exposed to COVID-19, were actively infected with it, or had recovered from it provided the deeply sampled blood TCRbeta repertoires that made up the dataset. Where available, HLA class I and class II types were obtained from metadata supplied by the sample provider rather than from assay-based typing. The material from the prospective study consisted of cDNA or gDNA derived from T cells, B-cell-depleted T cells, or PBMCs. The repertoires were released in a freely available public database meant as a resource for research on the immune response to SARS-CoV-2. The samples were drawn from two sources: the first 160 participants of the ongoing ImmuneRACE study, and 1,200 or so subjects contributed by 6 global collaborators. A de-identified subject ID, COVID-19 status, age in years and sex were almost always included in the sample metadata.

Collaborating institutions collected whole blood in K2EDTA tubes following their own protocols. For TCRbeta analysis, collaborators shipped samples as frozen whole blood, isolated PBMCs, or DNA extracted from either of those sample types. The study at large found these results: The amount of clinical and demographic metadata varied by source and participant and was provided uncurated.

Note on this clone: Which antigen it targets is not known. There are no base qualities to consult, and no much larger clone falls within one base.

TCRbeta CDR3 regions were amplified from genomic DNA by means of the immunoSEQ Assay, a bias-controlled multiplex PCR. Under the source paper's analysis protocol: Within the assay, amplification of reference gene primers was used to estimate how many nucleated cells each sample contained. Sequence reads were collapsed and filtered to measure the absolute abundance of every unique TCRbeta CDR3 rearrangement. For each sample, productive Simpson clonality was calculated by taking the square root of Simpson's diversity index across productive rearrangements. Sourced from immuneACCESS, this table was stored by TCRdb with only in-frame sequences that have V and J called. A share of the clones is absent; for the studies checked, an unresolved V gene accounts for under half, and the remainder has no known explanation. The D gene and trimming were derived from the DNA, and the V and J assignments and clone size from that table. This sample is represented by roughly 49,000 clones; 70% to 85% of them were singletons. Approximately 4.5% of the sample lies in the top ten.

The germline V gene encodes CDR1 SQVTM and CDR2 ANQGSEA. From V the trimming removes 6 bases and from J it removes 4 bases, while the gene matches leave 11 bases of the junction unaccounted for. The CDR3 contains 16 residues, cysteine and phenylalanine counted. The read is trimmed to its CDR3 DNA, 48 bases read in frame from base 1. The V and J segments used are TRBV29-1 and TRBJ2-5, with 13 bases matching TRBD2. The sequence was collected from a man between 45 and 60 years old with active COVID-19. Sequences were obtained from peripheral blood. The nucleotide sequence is TGCAGCGTCCAGCCTATTAGACTAGCGGGGGGAGAGACCCAGTACTTC. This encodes CSVQPIRLAGGETQYF.